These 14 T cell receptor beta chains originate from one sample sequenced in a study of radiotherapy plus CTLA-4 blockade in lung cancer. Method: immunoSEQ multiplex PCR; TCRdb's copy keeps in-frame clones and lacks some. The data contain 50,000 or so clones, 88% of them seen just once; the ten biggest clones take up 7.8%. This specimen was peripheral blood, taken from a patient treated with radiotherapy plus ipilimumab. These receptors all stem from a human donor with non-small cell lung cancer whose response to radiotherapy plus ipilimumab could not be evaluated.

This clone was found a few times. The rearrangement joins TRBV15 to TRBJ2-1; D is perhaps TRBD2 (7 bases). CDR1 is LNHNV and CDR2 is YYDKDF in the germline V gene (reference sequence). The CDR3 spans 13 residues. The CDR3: CATGRGGSNEQFF. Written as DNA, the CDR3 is TGTGCTACCGGCAGGGGAGGGAGCAATGAGCAGTTCTTC.

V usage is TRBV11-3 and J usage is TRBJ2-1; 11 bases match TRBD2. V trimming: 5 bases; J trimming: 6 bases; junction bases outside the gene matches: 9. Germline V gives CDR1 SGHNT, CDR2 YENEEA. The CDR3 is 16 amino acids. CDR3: CASSGSGGGGGNEQFF. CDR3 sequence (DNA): TGTGCCAGCAGCGGTAGCGGGGGGGGCGGTGGCAATGAGCAGTTCTTC.

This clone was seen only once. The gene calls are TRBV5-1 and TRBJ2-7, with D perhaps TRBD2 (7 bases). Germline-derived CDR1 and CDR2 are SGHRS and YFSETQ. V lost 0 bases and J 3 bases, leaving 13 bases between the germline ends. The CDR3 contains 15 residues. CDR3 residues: CASSLGVGGLYEQYF. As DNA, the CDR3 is TGCGCCAGCAGCTTGGGTGTGGGGGGGCTCTACGAGCAGTACTTC.

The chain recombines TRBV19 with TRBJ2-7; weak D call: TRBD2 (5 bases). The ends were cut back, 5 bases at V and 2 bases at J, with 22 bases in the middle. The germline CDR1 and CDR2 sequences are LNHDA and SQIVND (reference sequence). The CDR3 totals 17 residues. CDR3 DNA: TGTGCCAGTAGTGCTAAACCACGGGCCCTGCGGGCCTACGAGCAGTACTTC. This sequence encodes CASSAKPRALRAYEQYF. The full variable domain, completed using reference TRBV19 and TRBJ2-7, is DGGITQSPKYLFRKEGQNVTLSCEQNLNHDAMYWYRQDPGQGLRLIYYSQIVNDFQKGDIAEGYSVSREKKESFPLTVTSAQKNPTAFYLCASSAKPRALRAYEQYFGPGTRLTVT.

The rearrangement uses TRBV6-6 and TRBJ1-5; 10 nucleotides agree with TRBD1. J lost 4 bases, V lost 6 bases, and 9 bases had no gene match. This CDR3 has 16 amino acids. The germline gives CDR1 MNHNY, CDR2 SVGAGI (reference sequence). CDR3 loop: CASRQRQGAGNQPQHF. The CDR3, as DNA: TGTGCCAGCAGACAACGACAGGGGGCTGGGAATCAGCCCCAGCATTTT.

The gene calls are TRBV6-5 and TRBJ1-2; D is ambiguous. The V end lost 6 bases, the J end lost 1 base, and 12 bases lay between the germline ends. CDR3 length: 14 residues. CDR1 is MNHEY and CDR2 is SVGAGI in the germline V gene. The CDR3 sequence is CASSSEEFNYGYTF. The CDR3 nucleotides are TGTGCCAGCAGCTCTGAGGAGTTTAACTATGGCTACACCTTC.

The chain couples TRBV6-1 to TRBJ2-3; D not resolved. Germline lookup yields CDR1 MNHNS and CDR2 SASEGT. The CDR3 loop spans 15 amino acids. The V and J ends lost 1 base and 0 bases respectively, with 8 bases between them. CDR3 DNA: TGTGCCAGCAGTGAAGGGGCCCACAGCACAGATACGCAGTATTTT. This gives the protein CASSEGAHSTDTQYF.

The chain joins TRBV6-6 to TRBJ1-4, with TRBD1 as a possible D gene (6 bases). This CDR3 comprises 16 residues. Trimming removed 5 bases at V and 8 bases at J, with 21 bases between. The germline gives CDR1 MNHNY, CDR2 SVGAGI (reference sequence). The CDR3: CASSPTLGTTREKLFF. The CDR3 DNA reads TGTGCCAGCAGTCCAACCCTCGGGACAACGAGAGAAAAACTGTTTTTT.

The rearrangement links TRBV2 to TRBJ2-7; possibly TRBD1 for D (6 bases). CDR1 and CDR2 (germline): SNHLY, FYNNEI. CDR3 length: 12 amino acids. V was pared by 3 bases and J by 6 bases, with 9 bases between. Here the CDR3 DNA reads TGTGCCAGCAGTGAGTACAGGGTCGAGCAGTACTTC. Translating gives CASSEYRVEQYF.

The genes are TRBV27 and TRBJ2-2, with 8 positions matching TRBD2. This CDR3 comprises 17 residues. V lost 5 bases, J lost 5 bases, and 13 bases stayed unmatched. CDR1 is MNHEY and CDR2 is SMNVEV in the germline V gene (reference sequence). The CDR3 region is CASSNLRREGGTGELFF. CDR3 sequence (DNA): TGTGCCAGCAGTAACCTGCGTCGGGAGGGAGGTACCGGGGAGCTGTTTTTT.

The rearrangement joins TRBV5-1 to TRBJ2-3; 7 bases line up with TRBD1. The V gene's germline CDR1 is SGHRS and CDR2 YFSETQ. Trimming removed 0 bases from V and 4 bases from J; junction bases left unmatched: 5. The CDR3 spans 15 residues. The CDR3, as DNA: TGCGCCAGCAGCTTGGGGACAGGAGGCCCAGATACGCAGTATTTT. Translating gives CASSLGTGGPDTQYF.

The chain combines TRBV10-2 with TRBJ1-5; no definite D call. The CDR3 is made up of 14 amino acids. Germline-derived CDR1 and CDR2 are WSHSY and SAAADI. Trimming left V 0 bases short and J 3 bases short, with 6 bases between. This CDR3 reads CASSESTVNQPQHF. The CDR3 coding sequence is TGCGCCAGCAGTGAGTCCACGGTCAATCAGCCCCAGCATTTT.

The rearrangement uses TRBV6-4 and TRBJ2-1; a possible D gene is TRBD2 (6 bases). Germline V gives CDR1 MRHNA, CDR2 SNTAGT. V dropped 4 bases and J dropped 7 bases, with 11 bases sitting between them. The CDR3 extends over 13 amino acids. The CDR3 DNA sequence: TGTGCCAGCAGTGCGGGGGAGGAGAATGAGCAGTTCTTC. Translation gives CASSAGEENEQFF.

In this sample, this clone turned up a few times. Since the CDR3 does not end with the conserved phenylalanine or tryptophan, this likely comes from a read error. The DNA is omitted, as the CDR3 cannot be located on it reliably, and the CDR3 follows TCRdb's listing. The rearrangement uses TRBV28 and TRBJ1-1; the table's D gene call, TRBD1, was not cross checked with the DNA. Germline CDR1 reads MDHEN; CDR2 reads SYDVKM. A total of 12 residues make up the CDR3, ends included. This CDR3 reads CASSSRTGGPLK.